This T cell receptor (beta chain) was sequenced during a study of blood T cell repertoires in COVID-19. Overall study context: Both acute and convalescent COVID-19 samples were obtained from the United States, Italy and Spain. T cells, B-cell-depleted T cells, or PBMCs provided the cDNA or gDNA that served as material.

How the authors handled the data: From reference gene primer amplification, estimates of nucleated cell counts were derived. Clones were sequenced by immunoSEQ multiplex PCR, and TCRdb holds only the in-frame ones, with some missing. V, J and clone size are those of that table, while D and trimming were read from the DNA. The table records about 190,000 clones, nearly 90% of them present only once. J gave up 3 bases and V 2 bases, and 2 bases lay outside the gene matches. This CDR3 region has 14 residues. Germline V gives CDR1 MNHNS, CDR2 SASEGT. This clonotype originated in a woman aged 40 to 50 who had recovered from COVID-19. The chain employs TRBV6-1 and TRBJ1-2; 8 bases fit TRBD1. Sequencing was performed on peripheral blood. CDR3: CASSEPGGYYGYTF. The CDR3 nucleotides read TGTGCCAGCAGTGAACCAGGGGGCTACTATGGCTACACCTTC.